Sequencing of this TCR beta chain was carried out in a study of Graves' ophthalmopathy and Graves' hyperthyroidism. Aged 18 to 65, the patients with hyperthyroidism had under 2 months' duration and were newly diagnosed. RNA transcripts provided the template for amplifying TCR beta CDR3 regions. RT-PCR with HTBI primers came first, then second-round multiplex PCR. TCRdb independently ran MiXCR on the multiplex PCR reads; one entry per CDR3 protein. The sample lists about 370,000 distinct CDR3 sequences, about a sixth occurring once. CDR1 is SSHAT, CDR2 FNYEAQ, per germline (reference sequence). This CDR3 region has 11 residues. This clonotype was found many times. The antigen remains unidentified. One end of the junction is discordant with germline, which a read error may explain. Overall study results and limits: Among thyroid clonotypes expanded above 0.001 frequency, most also appeared in blood. Using a 13-signature model, the authors split ophthalmopathy from stable hyperthyroidism, with 85% to 90% sensitivity and approximately 80% specificity.

The rearrangement uses TRBV7-7 and TRBJ2-7, with 7 bases fitting TRBD2. The receptor comes from an adult woman with stable Graves' hyperthyroidism. The sequenced sample was peripheral blood. CDR3: CASSRGGWQYF. As DNA, the CDR3 is TGTGCTAGCAGCCGGGGAGGGTGGCAGTACTTC.